Included here is one T cell receptor (beta chain) sequence, with context. Its antigen is undetermined. V dropped 6 bases and J dropped 6 bases, with 14 bases sitting between them. The CDR3 length is 13 residues. CDR1 and CDR2 from the germline V gene are MNHEY and SVGAGI. This entry is derived from a study of vaccination effects on CD4 cells after COVID-19. General observations from the study: Infection- and vaccine-induced clones contracted markedly late after vaccination. Healthy vaccine recipients' vaccine-induced clones were almost all SARS-CoV-2 mono-reactive.

Under the ViraFEST assay, PBMC were stimulated with viral peptide pools so that antigen-specific CD4+ T cells expanded. Sequencing was performed afterwards. Subsequent to a culture period of more than 8 days, CD4+ T cells were isolated. Two doses of either BNT162b2 or mRNA-1273 were given to each participant. Fresh IL-2-containing medium replaced half the medium on days 3 and 7. Using immunoSEQ multiplex PCR, the repertoire was profiled, and TCRdb retains in-frame clones only, with some absent. The sample lists over 50,000 clones; around four fifths were seen once. The receptor comes from a human donor who received a COVID-19 vaccine. J is TRBJ1-2 and V is TRBV6-5, with D perhaps TRBD1 (6 bases). Sequenced here: CD4+ T cells from PBMCs cultured with HCoV-229E spike peptides, sampled after COVID-19 vaccination. The chain's CDR3 is CASSRDIVDGYTF. CDR3 DNA: TGTGCCAGCAGCCGGGACATTGTCGATGGCTACACCTTC.